A single sample is the source of the 6 T cell receptor beta chains below, sequenced in a study of response to subunit inactivated influenza vaccine. TCRdb re-called the RT-PCR reads with MiXCR, one entry per CDR3 protein. The sample comprises around 750,000 distinct CDR3 sequences, around 20% of which are singletons, and roughly 10% rests with the top ten. Sequencing used PBMCs from blood, obtained about 5 days after vaccination. All receptors derive from a man over 45 who received an inactivated influenza vaccine.

The rearrangement joins TRBV7-2 to TRBJ1-1; D gene ambiguous. Germline V lookup: CDR1 SGHTA, CDR2 FQGNSA. V lost 2 bases and J lost 7, with 5 bases in between. The CDR3 has 11 residues. The CDR3 nucleotides are TGTGCCAGCAGCTTACTCTTTGAAGCTTTCTTT. This sequence encodes CASSLLFEAFF.

The chain employs TRBV29-1 and TRBJ2-1; possible D gene TRBD2, 7 bases. V was shortened by 1 base and J by 6 bases, with 16 bases between the two germline ends. Germline V CDR1 and CDR2: SQVTM, ANQGSEA. The CDR3 has 15 amino acids. CDR3 protein: CSVEAWRRGRNEQFF. CDR3 DNA sequence: TGCAGCGTTGAAGCTTGGAGGCGGGGGCGCAATGAGCAGTTCTTC.

This clonotype was detected a few times. The chain combines TRBV12-3 or TRBV12-4 with TRBJ2-1; 7 bases fit TRBD2. The J segment lost 7 bases and the V segment lost 7 bases, leaving 4 bases of the junction unmatched. The CDR3 is made up of 12 amino acids. The CDR3 region has the DNA TGTGCCAGCACCCAACTAGCGAATGAGCAGTTCTTC. It encodes CASTQLANEQFF.

The chain links TRBV20-1 to TRBJ2-7; D not resolved. This CDR3 is built from 15 residues. Germline CDR1 is DFQATT and CDR2 is SNEGSKA (reference sequence). Trimming stripped 6 bases from V and 4 bases from J, with 22 bases between. CDR3 bases: TGCAGTGCAAACGACCCGAAGCGAACGACATACGAGCAGTACTTC. Protein product: CSANDPKRTTYEQYF.

J is TRBJ2-7 and V is TRBV6-6; D is ambiguous. From germline, CDR1 is MNHNY and CDR2 SVGAGI (reference sequence). This CDR3 is 12 amino acids long. V shed 2 bases and J shed 4 bases, with 6 bases lying between them. CDR3 DNA sequence: TGTGCCAGCAGTTACCCTTCTTACGAGCAGTACTTC. It codes for CASSYPSYEQYF.

The sample holds a few counts of this clonotype. The chain is built from TRBV9 and TRBJ1-1, with TRBD1 identical over 9 bases. The V and J ends lost 4 bases and 8 bases, in that order; junction bases with no gene match: 6. The germline V gene encodes CDR1 SGDLS and CDR2 YYNGEE. The CDR3 extends over 13 amino acids. CDR3 region: CASSPWTGDEAFF. The CDR3 DNA reads as TGTGCCAGCAGCCCCTGGACAGGGGACGAAGCTTTCTTT. Using reference TRBV9 and TRBJ1-1 for the parts outside the CDR3, the full variable domain is DSGVTQTPKHLITATGQRVTLRCSPRSGDLSVYWYQQSLDQGLQFLIQYYNGEERAKGNILERFSAQQFPDLHSELNLSSLELGDSALYFCASSPWTGDEAFFGQGTRLTVV.